The entry below describes one TCR beta chain. CDR1 is SEHNR and CDR2 is FQNEAQ in the germline V gene (reference sequence). The CDR3 spans 13 residues. The V end lost 5 bases, the J end lost 5 bases, and 10 bases lay between the germline ends. These data belong to a study of cytomegalovirus exposure and HLA in healthy donors. PCR employed 60 Vbeta and 13 Jbeta primers. Clones were sequenced by immunoSEQ multiplex PCR, and TCRdb holds only the in-frame ones, with some missing. The table shows roughly 150,000 clones, with roughly 80% occurring only once. This sequence joins TRBV7-9 and TRBJ1-5; D is undetermined. Sequenced sample: PBMCs. This clonotype was sampled from a male donor in good health and CMV-seropositive. Written as DNA, the CDR3 is TGTGCCAGCAGCGTCGGGAGGGATCAGCCCCAGCATTTT. This gives the protein CASSVGRDQPQHF.